This T cell receptor beta chain was recorded in a study of T cell responses to AZD1222 COVID-19 vaccine. Concerning this clone itself: Antigen unknown.

Clones were read by immunoSEQ multiplex PCR, and TCRdb kept only the in-frame ones, dropping some. Of 90,000 to 150,000 clones in the sample, approximately 90% were seen once. Study-wide points: Two AZD1222 doses significantly raised spike-specific TCR breadth and depth over controls.

With V trimmed by 1 base and J by 3 bases, 10 bases remained unmatched. This CDR3 has 17 amino acids. CDR1 is KGHSH and CDR2 is LQKENI in the germline V gene. The chain has TRBV18 and TRBJ1-1, with 8 nucleotides matching TRBD1. Material: peripheral blood, obtained on day 0 of AZD1222 vaccination. The sequence was collected from an adult in good health. DNA of the CDR3: TGTGCCAGCTCACCACTGGGGCAGGGGGCTGGGTACACTGAAGCTTTCTTT. Its translation: CASSPLGQGAGYTEAFF.